One sample yielded the 12 T cell receptor beta chains listed below, sequenced in a study of OX40 agonist ivuxolimab in advanced cancers. Sequenced by immunoSEQ multiplex PCR; TCRdb stores in-frame clones only, minus some. The data show about 83,000 clones, with roughly nine tenths seen just once and 8.4% held by the top ten. This sample comprised CD4+ or CD8+ T cells sorted from blood, obtained in a trial of the OX40 agonist ivuxolimab. The source is an adult with an advanced solid tumor such as melanoma, head and neck, liver or kidney cancer.

This chain links TRBV9 with TRBJ2-3; tentatively, D is TRBD2 (5 bases). Germline lookup yields CDR1 SGDLS and CDR2 YYNGEE. The CDR3 is 15 residues long. V shed 0 bases and J shed 4 bases, with 12 bases lying between them. CDR3 sequence: CASSVVSSISDTQYF. The DNA for the CDR3 is TGTGCCAGCAGCGTAGTATCTAGCATCTCAGATACGCAGTATTTT.

The J gene is TRBJ1-6, the V gene TRBV4-3; no reliable D call. Between the trimmed V and J ends, which lost 0 bases and 7 bases, there was a span of 16 bases. CDR3 length: 17 amino acids. CDR1 and CDR2 from the germline V gene are LGHNA and YSLEER. The CDR3 nucleotides are TGCGCCAGCAGCCAAGAGCCAGCGGATGTAATAAATTCACCCCTCCACTTT. This codes for CASSQEPADVINSPLHF.

This chain uses TRBV6-6 with TRBJ2-1; D possibly corresponds to TRBD2 (6 bases). V lost 2 bases to trimming and J lost 4 bases, with 15 bases between them. Germline values: CDR1 MNHNY, CDR2 SVGAGI (reference sequence). The CDR3 spans 16 residues. Written as DNA, the CDR3 is TGTGCCAGCAGTTACCCCCCCGGGGGACCTTACAATGAGCAGTTCTTC. Translation gives CASSYPPGGPYNEQFF.

The rearrangement uses TRBV29-1 and TRBJ1-1, with D possibly matching TRBD1 (5 bases). Germline loops: CDR1 SQVTM, CDR2 ANQGSEA. V lost 3 bases and J lost 10, with 15 bases in between. This CDR3 spans 12 amino acids. The CDR3 sequence is CSVEQGGLGAFF. CDR3 nucleotides: TGCAGCGTTGAGCAGGGCGGTCTCGGAGCTTTCTTT.

This sequence joins TRBV4-2 and TRBJ1-3, with D uncertain. Between the trimmed V and J ends, which lost 0 bases and 1 base, there was a span of 7 bases. CDR3 length: 15 amino acids. The germline V gene has CDR1 LGHNA and CDR2 YNFKEQ. CDR3 loop: CASSQEAPSGNTIYF. CDR3 DNA sequence: TGTGCCAGCAGCCAAGAAGCACCTTCTGGAAACACCATATATTTT.

The chain carries TRBV6-1 and TRBJ2-7; D is ambiguous. This CDR3 is 12 amino acids long. The germline gives CDR1 MNHNS, CDR2 SASEGT. As DNA, the CDR3 is TGTGTAACCCGTCTCTTCCCGTACGAGCAGTACGTC. Translated: CVTRLFPYEQYV.

The chain has TRBV28 and TRBJ2-1, with D unclear. The CDR3 runs to 10 residues. V was cut by 9 bases and J by 9 bases, with 9 bases left in between. Germline V CDR1 and CDR2: MDHEN, SYDVKM. The chain's CDR3 is CASFHGEQFF. DNA for the CDR3: TGTGCCAGTTTCCACGGTGAGCAGTTCTTC.

This clone was recorded once. This chain connects TRBV6-1 to TRBJ2-7; D is ambiguous. V gave up 6 bases and J gave up 0 bases, with 6 bases separating them. The CDR3 runs to 12 residues. CDR1 is MNHNS and CDR2 is SASEGT in the germline V gene. CDR3 sequence: CASSLSSYEQYF. In DNA form, the CDR3 reads TGTGCCAGCAGCCTTAGCTCCTACGAGCAGTACTTC.

The rearrangement uses TRBV5-4 and TRBJ2-7, with 11 bases aligning to TRBD2. The V segment lost 0 bases and the J segment 3 bases; nucleotides outside the gene matches: 2. The CDR3 spans 15 residues. Per the germline V gene, CDR1 is SGHNT and CDR2 is YYREEE (reference sequence). DNA of the CDR3: TGTGCCAGCAGCTTGGAGGGGACTAGCGGCTACGAGCAGTACTTC. Its protein is CASSLEGTSGYEQYF.

The chain is built from TRBV7-9 and TRBJ1-1; 7 bases are a match to TRBD1. V was pared by 5 bases and J by 5 bases, with 14 bases of the junction left unmatched. Germline V lookup: CDR1 SEHNR, CDR2 FQNEAQ (reference sequence). This CDR3 contains 16 residues. Written as DNA, the CDR3 is TGTGCCAGCAGCCCCTTCTCGACAGGGAAGGAGACTGAAGCTTTCTTT. The encoded protein is CASSPFSTGKETEAFF.

The rearrangement joins TRBV9 to TRBJ2-2, with D perhaps matching TRBD1 (6 bases). In germline, CDR1 is SGDLS, CDR2 YYNGEE. The CDR3 has 16 residues. Trimming removed 0 bases from V and 6 bases from J, with 15 bases in between. CDR3 residues: CASSVEGGAGSGELFF. The DNA for the CDR3 is TGTGCCAGCAGCGTAGAAGGGGGTGCAGGGTCCGGGGAGCTGTTTTTT.

The V gene is TRBV28, the J gene TRBJ1-5; no clear D. Between the trimmed V and J ends, which lost 9 bases and 3 bases, there was a span of 15 bases. Germline V CDR1 and CDR2: MDHEN, SYDVKM. The CDR3 sequence is 14 residues long. The CDR3 bases are TGTGCCAGTAGAGAGGGTTTAATCAATCAGCCCCAGCATTTT. Encoded protein: CASREGLINQPQHF. Full variable domain (missing parts from reference TRBV28 and TRBJ1-5): DVKVTQSSRYLVKRTGEKVFLECVQDMDHENMFWYRQDPGLGLRLIYFSYDVKMKEKGDIPEGYSVSREKKERFSLILESASTNQTSMYLCASREGLINQPQHFGDGTRLSIL.